This T cell receptor (beta chain) was retrieved from a study of cytomegalovirus exposure and HLA in healthy donors. Notes on the study in general: Later analysis reportedly placed an Asian-associated ancestry cluster below the approximately 700-donor mean in N-insertions. Among the most significant clusters, several appeared linked to common viral pathogens in a later analysis. Later analysis identified a missense DCLRE1C variant that was linked to TCR beta V- and J-gene trimming. Researchers reported from a later analysis that most CMV-associated TCR beta chains appeared HLA-restricted.

V gave up 2 bases and J gave up 4 bases, with 17 bases separating them. Germline V gene lookup returns CDR1 SGHTA and CDR2 FQGNSA. This CDR3 is 16 amino acids long. Regarding this clone: What it binds is not known.

Both 60 Vbeta primers and 13 Jbeta primers went into the PCR. Assay: immunoSEQ multiplex PCR; the TCRdb copy retains only in-frame clones and omits some. The table has 130,000 or so clones, around 77% seen once. The chain is built from TRBV7-2 and TRBJ1-1, with D possibly TRBD1 on 5 matching bases. The material sequenced was PBMCs. The source is a woman between 55 and 75 years old in good health and CMV-seronegative. The CDR3 spells CASSLNGAGLITEAFF. CDR3 nucleotides: TGTGCCAGCAGCTTAAATGGGGCCGGGTTAATCACTGAAGCTTTCTTT.